Following are 6 T cell receptor beta chains from one sample sequenced in a study of T cells expressing NK-cell markers. TCRdb re-called the 5' RACE reads and gives one entry per CDR3 protein, without DNA. The table for this sample gives around 550,000 distinct CDR3 sequences. Sequenced input: blood T cells: a sorted CD56 or NKG2C T cell subset, CD4+ or CD8+ T cells, or bulk PBMC T cells (not recorded which). These receptors originate from a man younger than 35 in good health.

The chain couples TRBV25-1 to TRBJ1-2; the D call of TRBD1 rests on TCRdb alone, since no DNA is present to check it. This CDR3 spans 17 amino acids. From germline, CDR1 is MGHDK and CDR2 SYGVNS. This chain's CDR3 is CASSEHTTETPNYGYTF.

The chain couples TRBV27 to TRBJ2-1; TCRdb designates TRBD2, a call that cannot be tested without DNA. The CDR3 contains 14 residues. Germline lookup yields CDR1 MNHEY and CDR2 SMNVEV (reference sequence). The CDR3 loop reads CASQPGLRSNEQFF.

This sequence joins TRBV27 and TRBJ2-3; the D call of TRBD1 rests on TCRdb alone, since no DNA is present to check it. The CDR3 is 20 amino acids. The germline gives CDR1 MNHEY, CDR2 SMNVEV (reference sequence). The CDR3 reads CASSLSIVRYGRGGTDTQYF.

This chain uses TRBV29-1 with TRBJ1-2; TCRdb reports TRBD1, a call that lacks DNA to check it against. The CDR3 extends over 16 amino acids. Per germline, CDR1 SQVTM and CDR2 ANQGSEA. This CDR3 is CSVEGTGANWGYGYTF.

The V and J genes are TRBV5-1 and TRBJ1-5. In germline, CDR1 is SGHRS, CDR2 YFSETQ. The CDR3 spans 14 residues. CDR3 region: CASSRDGDNQPQHF.

This sequence joins TRBV5-1 and TRBJ2-7; TCRdb selects TRBD1, and the lack of DNA leaves this call unchecked. The CDR3 is 16 amino acids. Germline CDR1 SGHRS, CDR2 YFSETQ. The CDR3 is CASSLVSGDSFYEQYF.